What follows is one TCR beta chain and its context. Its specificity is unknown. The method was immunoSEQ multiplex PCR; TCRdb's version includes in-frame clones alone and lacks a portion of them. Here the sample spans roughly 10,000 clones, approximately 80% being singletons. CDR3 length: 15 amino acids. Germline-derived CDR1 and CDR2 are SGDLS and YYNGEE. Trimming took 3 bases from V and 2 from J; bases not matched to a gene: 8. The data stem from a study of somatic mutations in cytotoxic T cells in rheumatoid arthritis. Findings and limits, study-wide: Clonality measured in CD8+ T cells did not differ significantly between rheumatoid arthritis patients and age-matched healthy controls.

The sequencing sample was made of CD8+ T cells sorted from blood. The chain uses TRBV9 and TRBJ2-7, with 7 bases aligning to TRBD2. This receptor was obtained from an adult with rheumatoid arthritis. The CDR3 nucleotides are TGTGCCAGCAGCGAAGGGGCTAGCGGTACCTACGAGCAGTACTTC. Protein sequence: CASSEGASGTYEQYF.